This is a list of T cell receptor beta chains from one sample in a study of blood T cell repertoires in COVID-19. Using immunoSEQ multiplex PCR, the repertoire was profiled, and TCRdb retains in-frame clones only, with some absent. The repertoire includes 200,000 to 300,000 clones, about 87% of them detected once, and approximately 5.3% sits in the top ten. The sample was peripheral blood. The receptors derive from a woman aged 55-75 years with COVID-19, enrolled during active disease. Each CDR3 is given without its conserved first and last residue.

v_gene | len | CDR3aa
TRBV30 | 11 | AWSQREKDTQY
TRBV10-3 | 12 | AISKGQDTGELF
TRBV15 | 12 | ATRERENSNEQF
TRBV14 | 12 | ASSQGTVGSPLH
TRBV28 | 13 | ASSELGAGANVLT
TRBV6-4 | 13 | ASSGTSGRGNEQF
TRBV3-1/TRBV3-2 | 12 | ASSRDQDSYGYT
TRBV19 | 14 | ASSRSSGANTGELF
TRBV19 | 15 | ASQTTGGHYSNQPQH
TRBV7-9 | 13 | ASSLGQGYNSPLH
TRBV24-1 | 14 | ATSDYGQGAWNEQF
TRBV6-1 | 10 | ASSESVTEAF
TRBV4-2 | 13 | ASSQTGLAIYEQY
TRBV5-1 | 11 | ASSRTGGGEQF